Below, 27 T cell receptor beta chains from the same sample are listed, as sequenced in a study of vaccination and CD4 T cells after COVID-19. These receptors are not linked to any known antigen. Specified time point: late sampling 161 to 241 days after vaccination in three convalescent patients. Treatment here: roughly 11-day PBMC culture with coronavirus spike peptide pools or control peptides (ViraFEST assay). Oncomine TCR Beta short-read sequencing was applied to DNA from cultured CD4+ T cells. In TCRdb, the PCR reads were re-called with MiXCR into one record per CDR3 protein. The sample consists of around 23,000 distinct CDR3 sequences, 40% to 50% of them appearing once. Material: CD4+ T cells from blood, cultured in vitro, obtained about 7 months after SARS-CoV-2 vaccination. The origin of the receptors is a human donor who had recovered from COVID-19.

CDR3 region: CSARDLPEQYF. Written as DNA, the CDR3 is TGCAGTGCTAGAGACCTCCCCGAGCAGTACTTC. The chain is built from TRBV20-1 and TRBJ2-7; D ambiguous. Germline loops: CDR1 DFQATT, CDR2 SNEGSKA (reference sequence). V was shortened by 0 bases and J by 6 bases, with 6 bases between the two germline ends. CDR3 size: 11 residues.

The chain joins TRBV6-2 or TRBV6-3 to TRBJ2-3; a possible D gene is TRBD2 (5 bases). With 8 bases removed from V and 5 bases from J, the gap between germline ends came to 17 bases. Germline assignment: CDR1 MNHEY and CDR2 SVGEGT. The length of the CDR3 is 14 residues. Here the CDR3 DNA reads TGTGCCAGCGTAGGCACACTAGAAGGAGATACGCAGTATTTT. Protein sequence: CASVGTLEGDTQYF.

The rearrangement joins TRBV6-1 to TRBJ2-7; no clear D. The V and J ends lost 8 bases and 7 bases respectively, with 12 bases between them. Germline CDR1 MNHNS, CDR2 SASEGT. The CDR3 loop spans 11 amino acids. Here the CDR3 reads CASVWNGEQYF. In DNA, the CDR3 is TGTGCCAGCGTTTGGAACGGTGAGCAGTACTTC.

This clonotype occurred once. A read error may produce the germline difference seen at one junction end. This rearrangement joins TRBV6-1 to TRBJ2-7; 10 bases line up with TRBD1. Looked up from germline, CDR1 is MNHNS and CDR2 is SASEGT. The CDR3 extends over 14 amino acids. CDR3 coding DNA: TGTGCCTGCAGCTATGGACAGGGGGCCTACGAGCAGTACTTC. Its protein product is CACSYGQGAYEQYF.

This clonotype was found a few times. CDR3: CSASVRGIAKNIQYF. As DNA, the CDR3 is TGCAGTGCTAGCGTTCGGGGGATAGCCAAAAACATTCAGTACTTC. This chain joins TRBV20-1 and TRBJ2-4, with a weak D call TRBD2 (6 bases). Trimming pared 3 bases from V and 0 bases from J, leaving 12 bases between. This CDR3 comprises 15 residues. Germline values: CDR1 DFQATT, CDR2 SNEGSKA (reference sequence).

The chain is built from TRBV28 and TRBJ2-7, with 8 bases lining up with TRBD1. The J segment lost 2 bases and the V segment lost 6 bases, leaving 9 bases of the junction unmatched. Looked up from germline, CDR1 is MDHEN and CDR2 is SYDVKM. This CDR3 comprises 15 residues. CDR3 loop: CASSPTGQEAYEQYF. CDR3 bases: TGTGCCAGCAGCCCCACGGGACAGGAGGCCTACGAGCAGTACTTC.

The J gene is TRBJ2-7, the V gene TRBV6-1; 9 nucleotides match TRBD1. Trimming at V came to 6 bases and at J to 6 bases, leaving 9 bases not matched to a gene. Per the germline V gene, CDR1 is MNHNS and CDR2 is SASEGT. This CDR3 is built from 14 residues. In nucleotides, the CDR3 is TGTGCCAGCAGCCGTCCCGGGACAGGGACCGAGCAGTACTTC. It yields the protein CASSRPGTGTEQYF.

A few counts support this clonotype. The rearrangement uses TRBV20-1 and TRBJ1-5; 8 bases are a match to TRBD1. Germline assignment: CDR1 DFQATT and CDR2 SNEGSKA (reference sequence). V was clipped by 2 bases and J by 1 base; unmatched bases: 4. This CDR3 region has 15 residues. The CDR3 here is CSARLQGGSNQPQHF. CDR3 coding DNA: TGCAGTGCTAGACTACAGGGGGGGAGCAATCAGCCCCAGCATTTT.

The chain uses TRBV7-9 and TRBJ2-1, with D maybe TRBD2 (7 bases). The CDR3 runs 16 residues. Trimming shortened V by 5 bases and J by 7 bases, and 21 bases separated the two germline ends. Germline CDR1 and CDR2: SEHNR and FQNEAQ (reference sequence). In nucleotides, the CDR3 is TGTGCCAGCAGCCAGAACCCGAGGGGAGGGGGAAATGAGCAGTTCTTC. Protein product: CASSQNPRGGGNEQFF.

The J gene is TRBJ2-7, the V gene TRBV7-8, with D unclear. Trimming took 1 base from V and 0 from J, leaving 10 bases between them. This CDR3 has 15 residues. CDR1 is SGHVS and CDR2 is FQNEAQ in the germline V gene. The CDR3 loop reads CASSLGAGVSYEQYF. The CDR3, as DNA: TGTGCCAGCAGCTTAGGGGCTGGAGTCTCCTACGAGCAGTACTTC. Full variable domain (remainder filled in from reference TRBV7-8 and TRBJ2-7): GAGVSQSPRYKVAKRGQDVALRCDPISGHVSLFWYQQALGQGPEFLTYFQNEAQLDKSGLPSDRFFAERPEGSVSTLKIQRTQQEDSAVYLCASSLGAGVSYEQYFGPGTRLTVT.

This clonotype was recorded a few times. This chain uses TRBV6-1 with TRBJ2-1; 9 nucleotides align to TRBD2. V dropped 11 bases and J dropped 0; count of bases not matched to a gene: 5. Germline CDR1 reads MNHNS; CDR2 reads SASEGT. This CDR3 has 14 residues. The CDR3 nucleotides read TGTGCCGGACTAGCGCCGAGCTCCTACAATGAGCAGTTCTTC. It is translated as CAGLAPSSYNEQFF.

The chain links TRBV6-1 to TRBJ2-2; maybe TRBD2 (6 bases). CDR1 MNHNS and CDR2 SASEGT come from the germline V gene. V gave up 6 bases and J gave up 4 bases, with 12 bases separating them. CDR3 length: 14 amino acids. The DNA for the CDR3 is TGTGCCAGCAGATCGGGAGAAGGCACCGGGGAGCTGTTTTTT. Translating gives CASRSGEGTGELFF.

CDR3 nucleotide sequence: TGCGCCAGATCACCGGGGACACCAAATCAGCCCCAGCATTTT. Amino acid sequence: CARSPGTPNQPQHF. This sequence joins TRBV10-1 and TRBJ1-5, with D possibly TRBD1 on 6 matching bases. The CDR3 covers 14 residues. From germline, CDR1 is WNHNN and CDR2 SYGVQD (reference sequence). V was cut by 9 bases and J by 4 bases, with 16 bases left in between.

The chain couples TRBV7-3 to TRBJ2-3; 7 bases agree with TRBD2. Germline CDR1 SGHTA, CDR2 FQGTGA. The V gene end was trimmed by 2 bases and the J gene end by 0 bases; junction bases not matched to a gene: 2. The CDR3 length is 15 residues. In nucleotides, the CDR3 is TGTGCCAGCAGCTTACAGGGAGGGAGCACAGATACGCAGTATTTT. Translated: CASSLQGGSTDTQYF.

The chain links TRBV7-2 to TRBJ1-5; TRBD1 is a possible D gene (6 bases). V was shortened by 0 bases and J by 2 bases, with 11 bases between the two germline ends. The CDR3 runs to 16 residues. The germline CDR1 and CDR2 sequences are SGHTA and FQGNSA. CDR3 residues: CASSLAGGHGNQPQHF. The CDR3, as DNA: TGTGCCAGCAGCTTAGCGGGGGGGCATGGCAATCAGCCCCAGCATTTT.

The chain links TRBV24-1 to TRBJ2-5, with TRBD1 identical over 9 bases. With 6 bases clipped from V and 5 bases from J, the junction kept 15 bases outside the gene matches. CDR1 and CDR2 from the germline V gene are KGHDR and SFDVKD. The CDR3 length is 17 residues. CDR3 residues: CATSSPRDREHLETQYF. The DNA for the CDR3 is TGTGCCACCAGTTCCCCGCGGGACAGGGAGCATCTGGAGACCCAGTACTTC.

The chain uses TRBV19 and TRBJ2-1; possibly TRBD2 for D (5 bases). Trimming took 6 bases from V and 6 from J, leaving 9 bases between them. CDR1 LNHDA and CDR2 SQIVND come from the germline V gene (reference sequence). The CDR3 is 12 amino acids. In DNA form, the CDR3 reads TGTGCCAGTAGGGACTGGGGCAATGAGCAGTTCTTC. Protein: CASRDWGNEQFF.

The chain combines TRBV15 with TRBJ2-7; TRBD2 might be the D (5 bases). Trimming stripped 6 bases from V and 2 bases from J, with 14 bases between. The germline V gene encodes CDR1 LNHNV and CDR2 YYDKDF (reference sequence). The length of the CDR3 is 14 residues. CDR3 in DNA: TGTGCCACCAGATCAAGAGGGAGTCCCTACGAGCAGTACTTC. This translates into CATRSRGSPYEQYF.

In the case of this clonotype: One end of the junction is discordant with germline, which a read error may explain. This CDR3 reads CSTRPRGGLVSYEQYF. Written as DNA, the CDR3 is TGCAGTACTAGACCCCGGGGTGGACTAGTCTCCTACGAGCAGTACTTC. The V call is TRBV20-1, the J call TRBJ2-7; TRBD2 aligns across 7 bases. This CDR3 is built from 16 residues. CDR1 and CDR2 (germline): DFQATT, SNEGSKA (reference sequence).

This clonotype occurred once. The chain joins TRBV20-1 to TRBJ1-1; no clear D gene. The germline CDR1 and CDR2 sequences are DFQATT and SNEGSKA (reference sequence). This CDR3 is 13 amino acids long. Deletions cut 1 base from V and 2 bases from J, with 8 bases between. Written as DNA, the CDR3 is TGCAGTGCTAGAGCGGGCGCTAACACTGAAGCTTTCTTT. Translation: CSARAGANTEAFF.

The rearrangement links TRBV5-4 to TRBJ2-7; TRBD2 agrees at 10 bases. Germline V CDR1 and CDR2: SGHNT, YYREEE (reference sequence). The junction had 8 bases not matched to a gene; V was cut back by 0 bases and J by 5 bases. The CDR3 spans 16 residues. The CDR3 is CASSLGLAGAPNEQYF. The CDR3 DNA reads TGTGCCAGCAGCTTGGGACTAGCGGGTGCCCCTAACGAGCAGTACTTC.

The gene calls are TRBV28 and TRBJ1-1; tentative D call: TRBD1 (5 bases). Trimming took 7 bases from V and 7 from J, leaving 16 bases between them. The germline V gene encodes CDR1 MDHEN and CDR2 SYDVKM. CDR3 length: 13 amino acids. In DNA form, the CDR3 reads TGTGCCAGCATATTGCAGGGTGGCAATGAAGCTTTCTTT. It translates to CASILQGGNEAFF. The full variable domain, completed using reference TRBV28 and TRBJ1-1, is DVKVTQSSRYLVKRTGEKVFLECVQDMDHENMFWYRQDPGLGLRLIYFSYDVKMKEKGDIPEGYSVSREKKERFSLILESASTNQTSMYLCASILQGGNEAFFGQGTRLTVV.

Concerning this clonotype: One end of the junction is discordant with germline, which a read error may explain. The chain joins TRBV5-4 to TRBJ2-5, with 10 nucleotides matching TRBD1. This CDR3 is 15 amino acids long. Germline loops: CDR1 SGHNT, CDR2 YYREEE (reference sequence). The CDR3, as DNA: TGTGCCAGCAGACAAGACAGGGGGCTTCAGGAGACCCAGTACTTT. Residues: CASRQDRGLQETQYF.

The CDR3: CASSPGGNSNQPQHF. In DNA, the CDR3 is TGTGCCAGCAGTCCCGGAGGGAATAGCAATCAGCCCCAGCATTTT. The chain employs TRBV28 and TRBJ1-5; no firm D call. The CDR3 extends over 15 amino acids. V lost 5 bases and J lost 0, with 11 bases in between. CDR1 is MDHEN and CDR2 is SYDVKM in the germline V gene.

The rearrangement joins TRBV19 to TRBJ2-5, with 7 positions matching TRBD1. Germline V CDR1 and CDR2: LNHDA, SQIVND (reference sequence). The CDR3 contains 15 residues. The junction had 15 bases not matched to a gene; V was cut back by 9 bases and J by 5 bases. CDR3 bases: TGTGCCAGCAGCCGCGAGGGGGCAAATCGTGAGACCCAGTACTTC. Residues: CASSREGANRETQYF. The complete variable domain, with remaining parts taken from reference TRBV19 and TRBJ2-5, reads DGGITQSPKYLFRKEGQNVTLSCEQNLNHDAMYWYRQDPGQGLRLIYYSQIVNDFQKGDIAEGYSVSREKKESFPLTVTSAQKNPTAFYLCASSREGANRETQYFGPGTRLLVL.

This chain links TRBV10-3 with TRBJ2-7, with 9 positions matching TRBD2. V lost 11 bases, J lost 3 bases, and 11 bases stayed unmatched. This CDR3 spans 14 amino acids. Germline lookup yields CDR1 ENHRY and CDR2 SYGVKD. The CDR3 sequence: CAAEAGGNHYEQYF. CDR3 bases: TGTGCCGCAGAAGCGGGAGGCAACCACTACGAGCAGTACTTC.

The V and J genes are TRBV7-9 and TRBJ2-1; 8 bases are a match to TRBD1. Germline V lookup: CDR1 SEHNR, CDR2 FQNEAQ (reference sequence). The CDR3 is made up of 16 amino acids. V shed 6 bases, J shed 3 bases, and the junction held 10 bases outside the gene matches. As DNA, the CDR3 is TGTGCCAGCAGACGACTCCAGGGGGCGAACTACAATGAGCAGTTCTTC. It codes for CASRRLQGANYNEQFF.